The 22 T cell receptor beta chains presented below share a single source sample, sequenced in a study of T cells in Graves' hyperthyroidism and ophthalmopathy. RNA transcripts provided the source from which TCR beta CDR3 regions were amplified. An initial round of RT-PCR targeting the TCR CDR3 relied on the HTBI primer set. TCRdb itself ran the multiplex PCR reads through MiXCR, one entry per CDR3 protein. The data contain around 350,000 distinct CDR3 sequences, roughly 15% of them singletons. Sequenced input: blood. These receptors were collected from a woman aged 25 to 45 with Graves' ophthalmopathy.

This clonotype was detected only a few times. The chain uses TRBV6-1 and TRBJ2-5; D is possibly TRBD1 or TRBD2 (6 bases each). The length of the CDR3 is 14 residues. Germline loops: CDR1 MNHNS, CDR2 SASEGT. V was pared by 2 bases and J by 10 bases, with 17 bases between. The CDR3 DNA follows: TGTGCCAGCAGTGAAATCGAGTCCGGGGGCATCCAGTACTTC. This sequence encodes CASSEIESGGIQYF.

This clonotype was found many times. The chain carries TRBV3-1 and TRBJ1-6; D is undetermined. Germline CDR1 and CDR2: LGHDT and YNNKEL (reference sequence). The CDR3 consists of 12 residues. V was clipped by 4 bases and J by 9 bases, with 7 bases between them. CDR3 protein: CASSPWLSPLHF. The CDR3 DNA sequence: TGTGCCAGCAGCCCGTGGCTTTCACCCCTCCACTTT. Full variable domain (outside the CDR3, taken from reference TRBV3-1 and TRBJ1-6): DTAVSQTPKYLVTQMGNDKSIKCEQNLGHDTMYWYKQDSKKFLKIMFSYNNKELIINETVPNRFSPKSPDKAHLNLHINSLELGDSAVYFCASSPWLSPLHFGNGTRLTVT.

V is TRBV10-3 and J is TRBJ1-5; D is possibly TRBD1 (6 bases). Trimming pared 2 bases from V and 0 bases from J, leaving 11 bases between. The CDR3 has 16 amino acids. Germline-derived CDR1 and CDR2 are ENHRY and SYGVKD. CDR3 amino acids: CAISESTGTSNQPQHF. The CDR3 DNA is TGTGCCATCAGTGAGAGTACAGGGACTAGCAATCAGCCCCAGCATTTT.

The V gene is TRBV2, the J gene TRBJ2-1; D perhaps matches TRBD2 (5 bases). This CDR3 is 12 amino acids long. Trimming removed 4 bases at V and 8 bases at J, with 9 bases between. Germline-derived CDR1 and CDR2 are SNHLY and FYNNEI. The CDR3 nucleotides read TGTGCCAGCAGTGGAGGACTCGATGAGCAGTTCTTC. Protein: CASSGGLDEQFF.

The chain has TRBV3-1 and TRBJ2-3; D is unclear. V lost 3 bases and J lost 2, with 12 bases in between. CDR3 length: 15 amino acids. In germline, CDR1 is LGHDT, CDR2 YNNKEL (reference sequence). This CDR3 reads CASSQTGSTTDTQYF. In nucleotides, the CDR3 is TGTGCCAGCAGCCAGACCGGATCTACCACAGATACGCAGTATTTT.

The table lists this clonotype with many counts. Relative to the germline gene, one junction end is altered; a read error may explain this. The CDR3 nucleotides are TGCGATTCGGGCCCCGACAGAGAGACCCAGTACTTC. This encodes CDSGPDRETQYF. This rearrangement joins TRBV6-1 to TRBJ2-5, with D perhaps TRBD1 (5 bases). Germline-derived CDR1 and CDR2 are MNHNS and SASEGT. The CDR3 runs 12 residues.

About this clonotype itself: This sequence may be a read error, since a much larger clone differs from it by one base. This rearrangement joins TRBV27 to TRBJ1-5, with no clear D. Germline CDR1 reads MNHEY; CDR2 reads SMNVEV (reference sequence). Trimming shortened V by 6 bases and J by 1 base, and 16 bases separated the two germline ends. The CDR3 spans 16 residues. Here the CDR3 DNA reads TGTGCCAGCAGCCCCAGGTCCCGTGGGAGCAATCAGCCCCAGCATTTT. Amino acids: CASSPRSRGSNQPQHF.

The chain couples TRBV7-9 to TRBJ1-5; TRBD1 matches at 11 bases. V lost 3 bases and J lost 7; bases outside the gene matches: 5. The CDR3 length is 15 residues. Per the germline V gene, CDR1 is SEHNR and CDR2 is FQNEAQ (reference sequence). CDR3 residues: CASSFAGTGGQPQHF. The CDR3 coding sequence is TGTGCCAGCAGCTTCGCGGGGACAGGGGGGCAGCCCCAGCATTTT.

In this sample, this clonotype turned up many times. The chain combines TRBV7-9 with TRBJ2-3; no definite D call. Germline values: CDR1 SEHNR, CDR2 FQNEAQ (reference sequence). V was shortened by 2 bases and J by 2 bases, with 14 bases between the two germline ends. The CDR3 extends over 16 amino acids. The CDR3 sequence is CASSLRSAQATDTQYF. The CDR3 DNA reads TGTGCCAGCAGCTTACGCAGCGCGCAGGCCACAGATACGCAGTATTTT.

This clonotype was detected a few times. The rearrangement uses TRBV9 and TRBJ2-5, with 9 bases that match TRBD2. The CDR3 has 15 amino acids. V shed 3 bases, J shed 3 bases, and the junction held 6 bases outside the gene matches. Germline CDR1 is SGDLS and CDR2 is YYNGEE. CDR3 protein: CASSDSVAGEETQYF. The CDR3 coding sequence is TGTGCCAGCAGCGACAGCGTAGCGGGGGAAGAGACCCAGTACTTC.

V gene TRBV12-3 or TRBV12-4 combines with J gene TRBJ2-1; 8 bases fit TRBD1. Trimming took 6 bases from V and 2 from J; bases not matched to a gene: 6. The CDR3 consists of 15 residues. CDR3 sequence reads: CASRDQGAPYNEQFF. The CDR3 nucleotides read TGTGCCAGCAGGGATCAGGGGGCACCCTACAATGAGCAGTTCTTC.

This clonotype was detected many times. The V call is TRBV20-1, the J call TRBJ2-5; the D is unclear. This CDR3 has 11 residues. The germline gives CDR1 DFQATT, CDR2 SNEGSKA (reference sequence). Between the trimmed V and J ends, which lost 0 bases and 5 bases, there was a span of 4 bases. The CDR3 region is CSARDKETQYF. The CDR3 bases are TGCAGTGCTAGAGATAAGGAGACCCAGTACTTC.

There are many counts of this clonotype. This CDR3 reads CSASLAGWNTGELFF. The CDR3 nucleotides are TGCAGTGCTAGTCTCGCGGGGTGGAACACCGGGGAGCTGTTTTTT. This rearrangement joins TRBV20-1 to TRBJ2-2; the D gene is possibly TRBD2 (6 bases). The V and J ends lost 3 bases and 1 base respectively, with 12 bases between them. Per germline, CDR1 DFQATT and CDR2 SNEGSKA (reference sequence). The CDR3 has 15 amino acids.

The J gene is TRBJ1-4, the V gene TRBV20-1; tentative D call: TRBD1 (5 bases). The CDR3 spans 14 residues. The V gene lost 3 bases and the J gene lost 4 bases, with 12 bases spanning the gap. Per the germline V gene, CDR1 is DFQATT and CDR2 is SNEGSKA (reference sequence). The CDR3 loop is CSASWRGDNEKLFF. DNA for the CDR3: TGCAGTGCTAGTTGGCGGGGGGATAATGAAAAACTGTTTTTT.

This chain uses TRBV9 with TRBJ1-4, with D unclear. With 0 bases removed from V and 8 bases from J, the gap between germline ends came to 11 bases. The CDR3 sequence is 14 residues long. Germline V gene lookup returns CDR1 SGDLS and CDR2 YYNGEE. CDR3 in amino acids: CASSVGGGREKLFF. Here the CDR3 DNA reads TGTGCCAGCAGCGTAGGGGGAGGGAGAGAAAAACTGTTTTTT.

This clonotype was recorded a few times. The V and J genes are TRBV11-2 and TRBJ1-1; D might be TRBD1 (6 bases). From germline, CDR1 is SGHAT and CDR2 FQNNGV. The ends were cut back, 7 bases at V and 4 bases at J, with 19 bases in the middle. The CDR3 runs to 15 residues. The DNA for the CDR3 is TGTGCCAGCATCTATACTGGGGGGCCTAGCACTGAAGCTTTCTTT. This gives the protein CASIYTGGPSTEAFF.

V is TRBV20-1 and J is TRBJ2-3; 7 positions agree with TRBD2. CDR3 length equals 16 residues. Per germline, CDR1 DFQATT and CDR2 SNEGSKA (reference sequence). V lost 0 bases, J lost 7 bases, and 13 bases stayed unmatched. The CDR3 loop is CSARDTSAKGANTQYF. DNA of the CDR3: TGCAGTGCTAGAGATACTAGCGCCAAGGGTGCGAATACGCAGTATTTT.

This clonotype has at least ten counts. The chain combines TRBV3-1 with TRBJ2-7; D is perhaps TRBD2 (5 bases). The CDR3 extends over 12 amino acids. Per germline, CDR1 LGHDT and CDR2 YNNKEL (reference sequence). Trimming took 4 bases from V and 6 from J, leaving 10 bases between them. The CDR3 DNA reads TGTGCCAGCAGCCGGATAGGACTCGAGCAGTACTTC. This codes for CASSRIGLEQYF.

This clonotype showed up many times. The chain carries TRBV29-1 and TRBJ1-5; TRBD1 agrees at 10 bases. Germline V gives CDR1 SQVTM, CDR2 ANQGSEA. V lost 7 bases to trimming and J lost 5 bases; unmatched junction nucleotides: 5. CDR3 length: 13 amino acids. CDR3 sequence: CSAGTGVDQPQHF. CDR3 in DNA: TGCAGCGCTGGGACAGGGGTAGATCAGCCCCAGCATTTT.

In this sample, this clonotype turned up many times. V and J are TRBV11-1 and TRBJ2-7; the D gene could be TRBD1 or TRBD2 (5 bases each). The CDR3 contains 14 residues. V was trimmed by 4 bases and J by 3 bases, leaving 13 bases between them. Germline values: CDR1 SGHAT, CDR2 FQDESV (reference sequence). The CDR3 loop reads CASSSYRDGYEQYF. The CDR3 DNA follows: TGTGCCAGCAGCTCGTACCGGGACGGCTACGAGCAGTACTTC.

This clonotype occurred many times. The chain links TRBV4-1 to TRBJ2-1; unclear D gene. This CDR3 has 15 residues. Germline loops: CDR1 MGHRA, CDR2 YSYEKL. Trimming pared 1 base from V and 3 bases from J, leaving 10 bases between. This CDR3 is CASSQGRKLYNEQFF. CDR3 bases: TGCGCCAGCAGCCAAGGCAGAAAACTCTACAATGAGCAGTTCTTC.

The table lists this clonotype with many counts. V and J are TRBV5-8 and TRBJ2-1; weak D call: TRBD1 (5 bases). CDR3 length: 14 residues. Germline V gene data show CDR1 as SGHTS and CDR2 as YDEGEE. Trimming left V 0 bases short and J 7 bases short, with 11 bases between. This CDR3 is CASSLVFWTNEQFF. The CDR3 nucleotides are TGTGCCAGCAGCTTGGTATTTTGGACAAATGAGCAGTTCTTC. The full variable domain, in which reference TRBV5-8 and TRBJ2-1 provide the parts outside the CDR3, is EAGVTQSPTHLIKTRGQQATLRCSPISGHTSVYWYQQALGLGLQFLLWYDEGEERNRGNFPPRFSGRQFPNYSSELNVNALELEDSALYLCASSLVFWTNEQFFGPGTRLTVL.